This TCR beta chain comes out of a study of T cell changes during pregnancy in multiple sclerosis. Here immunoSEQ multiplex PCR was the method, and the copy in TCRdb shows in-frame clones only, minus some. Here the sample spans about 63,000 clones, approximately 93% being singletons. CDR3 length equals 14 residues. With 2 bases removed from V and 4 bases from J, the gap between germline ends came to 11 bases. Germline V CDR1 and CDR2: MNHNS, SASEGT. The origin of this receptor is a female donor with multiple sclerosis, enrolled in a pregnancy study. The gene calls are TRBV6-1 and TRBJ1-1, with D maybe TRBD1 (6 bases). The specimen comprised CD8+ T cells from peripheral blood mononuclear cells, sampled in the second trimester of pregnancy. In DNA, the CDR3 is TGTGCCAGCAGTGAATCAGGGGCAGTCACTGAAGCTTTCTTT. Residues: CASSESGAVTEAFF.